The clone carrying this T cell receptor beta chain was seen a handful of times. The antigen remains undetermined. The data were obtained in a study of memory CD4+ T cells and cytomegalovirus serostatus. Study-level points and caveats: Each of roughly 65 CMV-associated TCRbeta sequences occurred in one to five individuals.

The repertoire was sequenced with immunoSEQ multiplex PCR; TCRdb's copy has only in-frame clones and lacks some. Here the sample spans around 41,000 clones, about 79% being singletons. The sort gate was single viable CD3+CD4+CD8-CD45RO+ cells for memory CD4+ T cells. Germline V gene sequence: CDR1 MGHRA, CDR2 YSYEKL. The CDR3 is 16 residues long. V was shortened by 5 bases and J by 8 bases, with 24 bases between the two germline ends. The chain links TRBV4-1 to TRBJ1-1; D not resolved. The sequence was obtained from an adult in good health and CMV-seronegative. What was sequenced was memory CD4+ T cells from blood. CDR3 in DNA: TGCGCCAGCAGCGCCCTGGGGAGCGATCTACGAAGAGAAGCTTTCTTT. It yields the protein CASSALGSDLRREAFF.